This is a list of T cell receptor beta chains from one sample in a study of blood T cell repertoires in COVID-19. The repertoire was sequenced with immunoSEQ multiplex PCR; TCRdb's copy has only in-frame clones and lacks some. The data contain some 150,000 clones, just over 85% of them singletons. What was sequenced was peripheral blood. Source of these receptors: a woman aged 55-69 years with acute or convalescent COVID-19. Both conserved end residues are part of each CDR3. The D gene is left open where the match is weak. Clone size appears in some rows only: once, few, many, or a class for an expanded clone.

>.|.|TRBV20-1|TRBJ2-3
CSASRRGGFTDTQYF
TGCAGTGCTAGTCGGAGGGGTGGTTTCACAGATACGCAGTATTTT
>.|.|TRBV4-1|TRBJ1-2
CASSQDWTFVGYTF
TGCGCCAGCAGCCAAGATTGGACTTTCGTCGGGTACACCTTC
>few|.|TRBV4-3|TRBJ1-2
CASSQPGIGYTF
TGCGCCAGCAGCCAACCCGGGATTGGCTACACCTTC
>.|TRBD2|TRBV4-2|TRBJ2-7
CASSQAGLAGGGYEQYF
TGTGCCAGCAGCCAAGCGGGTCTAGCGGGGGGGGGCTACGAGCAGTACTTC
>.|TRBD1|TRBV5-1|TRBJ1-2
CASSLAGQASNYGYTF
TGCGCCAGCAGCTTGGCGGGACAGGCTTCTAACTATGGCTACACCTTC
>few|.|TRBV7-9|TRBJ1-3
CASSDAGWGTAPTGNTIYF
TGTGCCAGCAGCGACGCAGGATGGGGCACCGCCCCTACTGGAAACACCATATATTTT
>.|.|TRBV12-2|TRBJ2-3
CASRFQGTDTQYF
TGTGCAAGTCGCTTCCAGGGCACAGATACGCAGTATTTT
>.|.|TRBV9|TRBJ1-6
CASSVDPTGSYNSPLHF
TGTGCCAGCAGCGTAGACCCGACGGGCTCCTATAATTCACCCCTCCACTTT
>few|.|TRBV5-4|TRBJ1-6
CASSLAQVNSPLHF
TGTGCCAGCAGCTTGGCGCAGGTTAATTCACCCCTCCACTTT
>few|TRBD1|TRBV4-3|TRBJ2-7
CASSQETGGVTYEQYF
TGCGCCAGCAGCCAGGAGACAGGGGGTGTGACCTACGAGCAGTACTTC
>once|TRBD1|TRBV5-4|TRBJ1-1
CASSSKTGRTEAFF
TGTGCCAGCAGCTCCAAGACAGGGAGAACTGAAGCTTTCTTT
>.|.|TRBV19|TRBJ2-7
CASSAPGERYEQYF
TGTGCCAGTAGTGCGCCAGGGGAAAGATACGAGCAGTACTTC
>.|.|TRBV19|TRBJ1-5
CASSPVGGFDQPQHF
TGTGCCAGTAGCCCGGTCGGGGGGTTTGATCAGCCCCAGCATTTT
>.|TRBD1|TRBV9|TRBJ2-2
CASSVVHRGPGELFF
TGTGCCAGCAGCGTAGTCCACAGGGGGCCCGGGGAGCTGTTTTTT
>few|.|TRBV27|TRBJ1-2
CASSRRGDGYTF
TGTGCCAGCAGTCGACGGGGGGATGGCTACACCTTC
>.|.|TRBV28|TRBJ1-5
CASSLGGRDQPQHF
TGTGCCAGCAGTCTGGGGGGGCGGGATCAGCCCCAGCATTTT
>.|TRBD1|TRBV10-2|TRBJ2-3
CASSEPGQTRDTDTQYF
TGCGCCAGCAGTGAGCCGGGACAGACGAGGGACACAGATACGCAGTATTTT
>.|TRBD2|TRBV9|TRBJ2-3
CASSVLSGGGVTDTQYF
TGTGCCAGCAGCGTACTCTCGGGCGGGGGTGTAACAGATACGCAGTATTTT
>.|TRBD2|TRBV4-1|TRBJ2-5
CASSQFAGGLQETQYF
TGCGCCAGCAGCCAATTTGCGGGGGGCCTACAAGAGACCCAGTACTTC
>.|.|TRBV5-6|TRBJ1-2
CASSSRSRGYTF
TGTGCCAGCAGCTCCCGGTCACGTGGCTACACCTTC
>.|.|TRBV7-2|TRBJ2-3
CASSLIRGAGTDTQYF
TGTGCCAGCAGCTTAATTCGGGGGGCCGGCACAGATACGCAGTATTTT
>once|TRBD1|TRBV6-5|TRBJ1-6
CASSYQQGAHNSPLHF
TGTGCCAGCAGTTACCAACAGGGGGCGCATAATTCACCCCTCCACTTT
>.|.|TRBV25-1|TRBJ2-1
CASSEPGSVNEQFF
TGTGCCAGCAGTGAGCCGGGATCAGTCAATGAGCAGTTCTTC
>.|.|TRBV19|TRBJ2-7
CASSIRGSRYEQYF
TGTGCCAGTAGTATTCGAGGGTCTAGGTACGAGCAGTACTTC
>few|.|TRBV27|TRBJ2-5
CASKRGGETQYF
TGTGCCAGCAAAAGGGGGGGAGAGACCCAGTACTTC